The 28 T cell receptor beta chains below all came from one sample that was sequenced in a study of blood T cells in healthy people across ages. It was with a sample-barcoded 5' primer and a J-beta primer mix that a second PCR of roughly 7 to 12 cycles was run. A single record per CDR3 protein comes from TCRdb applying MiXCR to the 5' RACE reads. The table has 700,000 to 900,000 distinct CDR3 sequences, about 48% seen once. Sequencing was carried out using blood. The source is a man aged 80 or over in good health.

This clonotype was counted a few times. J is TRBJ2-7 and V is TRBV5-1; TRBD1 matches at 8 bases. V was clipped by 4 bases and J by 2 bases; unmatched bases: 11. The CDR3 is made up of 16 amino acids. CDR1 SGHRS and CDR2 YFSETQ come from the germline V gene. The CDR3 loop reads CASSTDRGADTYEQYF. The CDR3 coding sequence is TGCGCCAGCAGCACCGACAGGGGCGCGGATACCTACGAGCAGTACTTC.

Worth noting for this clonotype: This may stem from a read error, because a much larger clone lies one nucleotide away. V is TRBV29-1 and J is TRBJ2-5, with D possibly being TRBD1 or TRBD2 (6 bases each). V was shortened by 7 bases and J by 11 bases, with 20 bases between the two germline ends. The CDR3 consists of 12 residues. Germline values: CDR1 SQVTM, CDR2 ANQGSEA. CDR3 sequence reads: CSAKGGGDVQYF. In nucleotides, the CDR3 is TGCAGCGCCAAGGGGGGTGGCGACGTGCAGTACTTC.

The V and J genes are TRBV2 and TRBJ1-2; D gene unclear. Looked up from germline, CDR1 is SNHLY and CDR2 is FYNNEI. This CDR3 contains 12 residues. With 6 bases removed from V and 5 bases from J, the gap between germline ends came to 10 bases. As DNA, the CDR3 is TGTGCCAGCAGGGACGATTCGTATGGCTACACCTTC. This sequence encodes CASRDDSYGYTF.

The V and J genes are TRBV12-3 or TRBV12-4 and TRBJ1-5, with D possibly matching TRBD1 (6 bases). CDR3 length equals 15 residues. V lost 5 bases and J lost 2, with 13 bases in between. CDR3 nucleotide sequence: TGTGCCAGCAGTCCCACAGGGCCTGGCAATCAGCCCCAGCATTTT. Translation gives CASSPTGPGNQPQHF.

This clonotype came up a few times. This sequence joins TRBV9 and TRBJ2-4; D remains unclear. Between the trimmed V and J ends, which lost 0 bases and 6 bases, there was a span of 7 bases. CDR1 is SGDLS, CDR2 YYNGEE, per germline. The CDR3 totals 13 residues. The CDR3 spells CASSVGQTNIQYF. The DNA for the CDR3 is TGTGCCAGCAGCGTAGGGCAGACAAACATTCAGTACTTC.

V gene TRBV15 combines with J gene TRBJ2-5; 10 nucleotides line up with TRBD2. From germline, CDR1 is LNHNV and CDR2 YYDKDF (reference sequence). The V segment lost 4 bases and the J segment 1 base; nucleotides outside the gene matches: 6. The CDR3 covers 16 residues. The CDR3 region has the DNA TGTGCCACCAGCAAGGAGAGCGGGAGGGGCCAAGAGACCCAGTACTTC. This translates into CATSKESGRGQETQYF.

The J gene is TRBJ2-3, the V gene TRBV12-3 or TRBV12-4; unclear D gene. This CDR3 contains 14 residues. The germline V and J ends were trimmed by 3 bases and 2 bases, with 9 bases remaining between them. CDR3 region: CASSFAPNTDTQYF. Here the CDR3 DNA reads TGTGCCAGCAGTTTCGCCCCGAACACAGATACGCAGTATTTT.

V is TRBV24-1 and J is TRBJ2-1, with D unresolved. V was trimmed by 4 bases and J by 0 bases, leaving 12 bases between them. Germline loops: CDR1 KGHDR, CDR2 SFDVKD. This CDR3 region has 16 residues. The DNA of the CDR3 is TGTGCCACCAGTGACTTGGACGCCTCCTCCTACAATGAGCAGTTCTTC. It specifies CATSDLDASSYNEQFF.

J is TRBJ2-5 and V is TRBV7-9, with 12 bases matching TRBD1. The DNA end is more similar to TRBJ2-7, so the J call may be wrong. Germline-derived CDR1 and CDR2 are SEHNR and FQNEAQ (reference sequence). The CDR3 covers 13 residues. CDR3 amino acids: CASRGQGANEQYF. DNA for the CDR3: TGTGCCAGCAGGGGACAGGGGGCAAACGAGCAGTACTTC.

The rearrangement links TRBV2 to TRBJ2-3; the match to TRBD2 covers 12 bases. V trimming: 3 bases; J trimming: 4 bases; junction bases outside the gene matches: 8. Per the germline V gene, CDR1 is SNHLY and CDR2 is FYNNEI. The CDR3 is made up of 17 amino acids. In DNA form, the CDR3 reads TGTGCCAGCAGTGACGGAAGACTAGCGGGAGTACCAGATACGCAGTATTTT. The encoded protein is CASSDGRLAGVPDTQYF.

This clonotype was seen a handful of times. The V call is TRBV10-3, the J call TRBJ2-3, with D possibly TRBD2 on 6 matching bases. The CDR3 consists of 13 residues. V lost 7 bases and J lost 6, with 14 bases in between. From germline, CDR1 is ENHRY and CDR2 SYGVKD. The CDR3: CAIKRPGEDTQYF. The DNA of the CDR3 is TGTGCCATCAAACGCCCGGGGGAGGATACGCAGTATTTT.

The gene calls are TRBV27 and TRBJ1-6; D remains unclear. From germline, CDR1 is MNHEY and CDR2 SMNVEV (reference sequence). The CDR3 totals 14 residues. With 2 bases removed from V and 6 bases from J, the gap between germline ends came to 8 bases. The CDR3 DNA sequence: TGTGCCAGCAGTTTAGTATCGACTAATTCACCCCTCCACTTT. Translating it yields CASSLVSTNSPLHF.

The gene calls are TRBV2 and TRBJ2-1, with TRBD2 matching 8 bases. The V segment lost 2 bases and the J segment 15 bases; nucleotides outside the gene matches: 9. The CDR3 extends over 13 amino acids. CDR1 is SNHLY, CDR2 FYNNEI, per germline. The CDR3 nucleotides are TGTGCCAGCAGTGAAAAAGCCGGGACTAGGAGGTTCTTC. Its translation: CASSEKAGTRRFF. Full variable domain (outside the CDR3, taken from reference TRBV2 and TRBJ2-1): EPEVTQTPSHQVTQMGQEVILRCVPISNHLYFYWYRQILGQKVEFLVSFYNNEISEKSEIFDDQFSVERPDGSNFTLKIRSTKLEDSAMYFCASSEKAGTRRFFGPGTRLTVL.

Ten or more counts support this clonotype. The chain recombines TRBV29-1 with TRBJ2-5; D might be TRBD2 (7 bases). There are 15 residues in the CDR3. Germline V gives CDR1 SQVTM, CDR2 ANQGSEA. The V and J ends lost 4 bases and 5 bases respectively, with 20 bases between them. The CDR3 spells CSVVRGGRVMETQYF. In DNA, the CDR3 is TGCAGCGTTGTGAGGGGGGGGCGGGTTATGGAGACCCAGTACTTC.

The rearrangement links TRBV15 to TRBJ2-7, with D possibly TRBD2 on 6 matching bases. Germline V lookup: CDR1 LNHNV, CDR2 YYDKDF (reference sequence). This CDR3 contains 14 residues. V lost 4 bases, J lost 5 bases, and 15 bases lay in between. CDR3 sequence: CATSTLPREDEQYF. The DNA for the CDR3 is TGTGCCACCAGCACCCTCCCTAGGGAGGACGAGCAGTACTTC.

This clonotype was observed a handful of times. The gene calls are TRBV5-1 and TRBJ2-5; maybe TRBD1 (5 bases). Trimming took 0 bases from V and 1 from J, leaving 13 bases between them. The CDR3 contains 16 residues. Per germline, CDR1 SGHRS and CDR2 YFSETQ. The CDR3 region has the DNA TGCGCCAGCAGCTTGGGTCTAAGACAGAGCCAAGAGACCCAGTACTTC. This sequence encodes CASSLGLRQSQETQYF.

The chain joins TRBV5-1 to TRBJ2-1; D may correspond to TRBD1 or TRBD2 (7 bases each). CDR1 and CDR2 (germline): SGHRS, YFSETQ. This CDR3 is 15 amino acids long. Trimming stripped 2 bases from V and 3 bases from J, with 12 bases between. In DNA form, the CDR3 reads TGCGCCAGCAGCTTAACAGGGGAGGGCTACAATGAGCAGTTCTTC. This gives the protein CASSLTGEGYNEQFF.

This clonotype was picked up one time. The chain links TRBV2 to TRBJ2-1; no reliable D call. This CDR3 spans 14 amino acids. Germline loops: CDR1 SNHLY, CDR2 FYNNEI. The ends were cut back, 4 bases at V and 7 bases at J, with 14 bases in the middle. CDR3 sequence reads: CASSAQLNPNEQFF. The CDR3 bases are TGTGCCAGCAGTGCCCAACTAAACCCGAATGAGCAGTTCTTC.

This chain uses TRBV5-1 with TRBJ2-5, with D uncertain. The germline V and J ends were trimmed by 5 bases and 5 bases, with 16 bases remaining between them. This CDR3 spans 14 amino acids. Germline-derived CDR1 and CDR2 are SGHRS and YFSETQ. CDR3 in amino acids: CASSPERVTETQYF. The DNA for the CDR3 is TGCGCCAGCAGTCCGGAGCGCGTTACGGAGACCCAGTACTTC. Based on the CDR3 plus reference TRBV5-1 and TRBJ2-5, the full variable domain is KAGVTQTPRYLIKTRGQQVTLSCSPISGHRSVSWYQQTPGQGLQFLFEYFSETQRNKGNFPGRFSGRQFSNSRSEMNVSTLELGDSALYLCASSPERVTETQYFGPGTRLLVL.

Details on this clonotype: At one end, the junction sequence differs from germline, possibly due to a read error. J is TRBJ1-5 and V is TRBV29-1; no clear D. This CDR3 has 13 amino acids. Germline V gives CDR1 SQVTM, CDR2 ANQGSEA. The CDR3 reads CSVVVRPNRPQHF. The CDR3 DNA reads TGCAGCGTTGTCGTCAGGCCCAATCGGCCCCAGCATTTT.

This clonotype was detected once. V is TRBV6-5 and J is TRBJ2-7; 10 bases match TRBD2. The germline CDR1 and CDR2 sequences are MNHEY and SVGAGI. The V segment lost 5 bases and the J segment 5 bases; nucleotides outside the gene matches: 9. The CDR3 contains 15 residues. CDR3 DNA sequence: TGTGCCAGCAGTCGCCTAGCGGGAGTGTTCAACGAGCAGTACTTC. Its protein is CASSRLAGVFNEQYF.

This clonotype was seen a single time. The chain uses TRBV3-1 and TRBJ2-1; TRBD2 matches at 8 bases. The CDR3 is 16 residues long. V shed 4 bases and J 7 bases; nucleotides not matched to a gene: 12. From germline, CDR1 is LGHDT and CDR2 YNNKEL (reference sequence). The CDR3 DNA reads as TGTGCCAGCAGCCTCCAGGCCGGGACTAGTCAGAATGAGCAGTTCTTC. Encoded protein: CASSLQAGTSQNEQFF.

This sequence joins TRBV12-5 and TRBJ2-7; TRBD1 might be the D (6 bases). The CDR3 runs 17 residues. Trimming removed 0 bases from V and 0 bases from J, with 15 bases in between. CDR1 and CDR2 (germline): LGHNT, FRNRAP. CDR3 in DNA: TGTGCTAGTGGTTTGGTACGACGGACAGATCTCTCCTACGAGCAGTACTTC. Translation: CASGLVRRTDLSYEQYF.

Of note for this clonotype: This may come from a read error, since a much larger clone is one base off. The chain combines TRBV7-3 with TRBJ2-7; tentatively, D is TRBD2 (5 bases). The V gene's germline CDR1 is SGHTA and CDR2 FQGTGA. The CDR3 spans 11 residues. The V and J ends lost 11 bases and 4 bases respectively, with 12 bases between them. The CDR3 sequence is CAAPRTYEQYF. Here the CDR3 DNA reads TGTGCCGCCCCACGGACTTACGAGCAGTACTTC.

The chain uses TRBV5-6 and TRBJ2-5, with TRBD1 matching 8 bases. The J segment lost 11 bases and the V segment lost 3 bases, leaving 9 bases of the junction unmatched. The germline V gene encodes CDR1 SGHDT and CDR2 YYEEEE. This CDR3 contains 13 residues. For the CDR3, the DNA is TGTGCCAGCAGCTGGACAGGGTGGAATGAGCAGTACTTC. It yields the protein CASSWTGWNEQYF.

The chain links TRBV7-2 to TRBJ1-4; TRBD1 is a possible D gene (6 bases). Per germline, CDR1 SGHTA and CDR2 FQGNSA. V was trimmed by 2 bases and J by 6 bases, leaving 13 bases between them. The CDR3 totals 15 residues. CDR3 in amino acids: CASSLYYRVDEKLFF. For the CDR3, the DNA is TGTGCCAGCAGCTTATATTACAGGGTCGATGAAAAACTGTTTTTT.

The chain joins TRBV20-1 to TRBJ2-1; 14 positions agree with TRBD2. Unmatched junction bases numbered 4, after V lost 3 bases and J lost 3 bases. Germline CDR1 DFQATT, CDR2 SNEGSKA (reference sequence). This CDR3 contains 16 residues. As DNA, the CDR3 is TGCAGTGCTAGCCGACTAGCGGGAGGGAACTACAATGAGCAGTTCTTC. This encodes CSASRLAGGNYNEQFF.

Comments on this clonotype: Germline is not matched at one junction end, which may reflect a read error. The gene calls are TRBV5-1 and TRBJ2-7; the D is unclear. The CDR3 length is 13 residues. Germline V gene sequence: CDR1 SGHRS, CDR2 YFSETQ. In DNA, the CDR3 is TGCGCCAGTAGCTTGGTGGGATACAATGAGCAGTACTTC. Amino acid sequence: CASSLVGYNEQYF. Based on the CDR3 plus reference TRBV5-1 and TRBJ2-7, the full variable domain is KAGVTQTPRYLIKTRGQQVTLSCSPISGHRSVSWYQQTPGQGLQFLFEYFSETQRNKGNFPGRFSGRQFSNSRSEMNVSTLELGDSALYLCASSLVGYNEQYFGPGTRLTVT.